These 20 T cell receptor beta chains originate from one sample sequenced in a study of cytomegalovirus exposure and HLA in healthy donors. PCR primers comprised 60 Vbeta and 13 Jbeta primers. Here immunoSEQ multiplex PCR was the method, and the copy in TCRdb shows in-frame clones only, minus some. The data hold some 140,000 clones, with about four fifths observed a single time. Sequencing input: PBMCs. The source of these receptors is a man younger than 45 in good health.

The chain has TRBV7-9 and TRBJ1-3; possible D gene TRBD1, 5 bases. The ends were cut back, 1 base at V and 0 bases at J, with 7 bases in the middle. This CDR3 comprises 15 residues. CDR1 SEHNR and CDR2 FQNEAQ come from the germline V gene (reference sequence). The CDR3 sequence is CASSLVQGSGNTIYF. DNA for the CDR3: TGTGCCAGCAGCTTAGTCCAGGGCTCTGGAAACACCATATATTTT.

CDR3 in amino acids: CASSQDSGRAGTQYF. The CDR3 DNA sequence: TGCGCCAGCAGCCAGGATAGCGGGAGAGCAGGTACGCAGTATTTT. V and J are TRBV4-1 and TRBJ2-3; TRBD2 matches at 9 bases. Germline V gives CDR1 MGHRA, CDR2 YSYEKL. This CDR3 spans 15 amino acids. After removal of 3 bases from V and 8 bases from J, the junction contained 9 bases not matched to a gene.

V gene TRBV25-1 combines with J gene TRBJ1-2; unclear D gene. With 5 bases removed from V and 0 bases from J, the gap between germline ends came to 10 bases. Germline CDR1 and CDR2: MGHDK and SYGVNS. This CDR3 has 14 amino acids. In DNA, the CDR3 is TGTGCCAGCAGTTCACGGGTGGCTAACTATGGCTACACCTTC. Its translation is CASSSRVANYGYTF.

This clone was observed a few times. V is TRBV7-3 and J is TRBJ1-3; D is unclear. V dropped 5 bases and J dropped 4 bases, with 9 bases sitting between them. This CDR3 has 13 amino acids. The germline CDR1 and CDR2 sequences are SGHTA and FQGTGA. CDR3 nucleotide sequence: TGTGCCAGCAGCCCGGGTCCCGGAAACACCATATATTTT. This sequence encodes CASSPGPGNTIYF.

The chain combines TRBV14 with TRBJ2-2; a weak D match, TRBD2 (6 bases). V lost 1 base, J lost 6 bases, and 12 bases lay in between. The germline gives CDR1 SGHDN, CDR2 FVKESK. This CDR3 comprises 15 residues. The CDR3 DNA reads as TGTGCCAGCAGCCAAGTTAGCGGAAGAGCCGGGGAGCTGTTTTTT. The encoded protein is CASSQVSGRAGELFF.

V usage is TRBV7-2 and J usage is TRBJ2-3; 9 bases are a match to TRBD2. The CDR3 is made up of 19 amino acids. V was pared by 6 bases and J by 5 bases, with 21 bases of the junction left unmatched. Germline values: CDR1 SGHTA, CDR2 FQGNSA. In DNA, the CDR3 is TGTGCCAGCAGTCAAACACCGGTGATGGCGGGAGGGCCTGTAGATACGCAGTATTTT. This gives the protein CASSQTPVMAGGPVDTQYF.

A word on this clone: The sample carries other DNA sequences with the same CDR3. V gene TRBV7-9 combines with J gene TRBJ1-6; possible D gene TRBD1, 6 bases. There are 14 residues in the CDR3. V was clipped by 3 bases and J by 13 bases, with 16 bases between them. Per germline, CDR1 SEHNR and CDR2 FQNEAQ (reference sequence). The CDR3 region has the DNA TGTGCCAGCAGCTTGGACAGTCTGAGTTCCCCCCTCCACTTT. Protein product: CASSLDSLSSPLHF.

CDR3 residues: CASSQSSGTRNRQFF. The CDR3 bases are TGTGCCAGCAGCCAGTCTAGCGGCACCAGGAACAGGCAGTTCTTC. The chain joins TRBV5-6 to TRBJ2-1, with 7 positions matching TRBD2. The CDR3 is 15 amino acids. V shed 4 bases and J 12 bases; nucleotides not matched to a gene: 16. Looked up from germline, CDR1 is SGHDT and CDR2 is YYEEEE.

The gene calls are TRBV6-5 and TRBJ1-4; the match to TRBD1 covers 9 bases. V lost 5 bases and J lost 4; bases outside the gene matches: 5. Germline-derived CDR1 and CDR2 are MNHEY and SVGAGI. The CDR3 covers 15 residues. In DNA, the CDR3 is TGTGCCAGCAGTCCACGACAGGGGGTTAATGAAAAACTGTTTTTT. It translates to CASSPRQGVNEKLFF.

J is TRBJ2-1 and V is TRBV7-9; D gene uncertain. The germline V gene encodes CDR1 SEHNR and CDR2 FQNEAQ (reference sequence). V shed 0 bases and J shed 9 bases, with 12 bases lying between them. The CDR3 is made up of 14 amino acids. Written as DNA, the CDR3 is TGTGCCAGCAGCTTAGCGCGCTTCCGTGGTGAGCAGTTCTTC. Its protein is CASSLARFRGEQFF.

The chain uses TRBV5-1 and TRBJ2-5; TRBD2 agrees at 7 bases. This CDR3 comprises 15 residues. Germline V gene sequence: CDR1 SGHRS, CDR2 YFSETQ. V was clipped by 3 bases and J by 1 base; unmatched bases: 6. CDR3 sequence: CASSSLTSAQETQYF. The CDR3 nucleotides read TGCGCCAGCAGCTCTCTCACTAGCGCCCAAGAGACCCAGTACTTC.

The chain recombines TRBV25-1 with TRBJ2-1; a weak D match, TRBD1 (5 bases). The CDR3 is 15 amino acids. V lost 0 bases, J lost 10 bases, and 16 bases lay in between. Germline CDR1 and CDR2: MGHDK and SYGVNS. DNA for the CDR3: TGTGCCAGCAGTGAATACGCCGCGGCGTACAGGGAGCAGTTCTTC. This sequence encodes CASSEYAAAYREQFF.

This clone has only one observation. The rearrangement links TRBV15 to TRBJ2-1, with a possible D match to TRBD2 (6 bases). V was cut by 3 bases and J by 1 base, with 10 bases left in between. This CDR3 is 15 amino acids long. Germline CDR1 is LNHNV and CDR2 is YYDKDF (reference sequence). The CDR3 region is CATSRAGRSYNEQFF. CDR3 DNA sequence: TGTGCCACCAGCAGGGCGGGAAGATCCTACAATGAGCAGTTCTTC. The full variable domain, in which reference TRBV15 and TRBJ2-1 provide the parts outside the CDR3, is DAMVIQNPRYQVTQFGKPVTLSCSQTLNHNVMYWYQQKSSQAPKLLFHYYDKDFNNEADTPDNFQSRRPNTSFCFLDIRSPGLGDTAMYLCATSRAGRSYNEQFFGPGTRLTVL.

The chain joins TRBV19 to TRBJ2-3; tentatively, D is TRBD2 (5 bases). From germline, CDR1 is LNHDA and CDR2 SQIVND (reference sequence). Trimming pared 3 bases from V and 2 bases from J, leaving 15 bases between. This CDR3 is built from 16 residues. In DNA, the CDR3 is TGTGCCAGTAGTATTAGGCTAGCCCGTTTCACAGATACGCAGTATTTT. Its protein is CASSIRLARFTDTQYF.

This chain links TRBV19 with TRBJ2-1; 13 nucleotides agree with TRBD2. J lost 8 bases, V lost 6 bases, and 7 bases had no gene match. The CDR3 has 15 amino acids. Germline V gene lookup returns CDR1 LNHDA and CDR2 SQIVND (reference sequence). The CDR3 spells CASRGLAGIIDEQFF. CDR3 nucleotides: TGTGCCAGTAGGGGACTAGCGGGAATTATCGATGAGCAGTTCTTC.

J is TRBJ2-5 and V is TRBV7-9; TRBD2 might be the D (5 bases). Trimming stripped 4 bases from V and 7 bases from J, with 13 bases between. Germline V gene lookup returns CDR1 SEHNR and CDR2 FQNEAQ (reference sequence). The CDR3 consists of 13 residues. CDR3 DNA: TGTGCCAGCAGCTGGACTCCGATCGGGACCCAGTACTTC. As protein: CASSWTPIGTQYF.

The gene calls are TRBV20-1 and TRBJ2-7; D unresolved. Trimming pared 0 bases from V and 4 bases from J, leaving 4 bases between. Germline CDR1 is DFQATT and CDR2 is SNEGSKA (reference sequence). The CDR3 consists of 11 residues. Written as DNA, the CDR3 is TGCAGTGCTAGAGAGAGTTACGAGCAGTACTTC. Translating it yields CSARESYEQYF.

This clone was observed a few times. V usage is TRBV21-1 and J usage is TRBJ2-7; TRBD2, the table's D call, lacks a check against the DNA. TRBV21-1 is recorded as a pseudogene. The CDR3 totals 15 residues. The CDR3 is CASSPDLSPTYEQYF. CDR3 nucleotide sequence: TGTGCCAGCAGCCCTGACTTGAGCCCTACCTACGAGCAGTACTTC.

The chain uses TRBV2 and TRBJ2-1; 8 nucleotides match TRBD2. CDR1 and CDR2 from the germline V gene are SNHLY and FYNNEI. J lost 0 bases, V lost 2 bases, and 0 bases had no gene match. The CDR3 consists of 15 residues. The CDR3 spells CASSESGGSYNEQFF. DNA for the CDR3: TGTGCCAGCAGTGAAAGCGGGGGCTCCTACAATGAGCAGTTCTTC. Complete variable domain (other parts from reference TRBV2 and TRBJ2-1): EPEVTQTPSHQVTQMGQEVILRCVPISNHLYFYWYRQILGQKVEFLVSFYNNEISEKSEIFDDQFSVERPDGSNFTLKIRSTKLEDSAMYFCASSESGGSYNEQFFGPGTRLTVL.

The table lists this clone with a count of one. The chain has TRBV6-5 and TRBJ2-1; TRBD1 might be the D (6 bases). Trimming took off 9 bases at V and 4 bases at J, with 13 bases between the two ends. CDR1 is MNHEY and CDR2 is SVGAGI in the germline V gene. This CDR3 comprises 13 residues. In DNA, the CDR3 is TGTGCCAGTCGGGACAAATCTTACAATGAGCAGTTCTTC. Protein product: CASRDKSYNEQFF.